The sequence of this TCR beta chain was determined in a study of lymphopenia after photon versus proton radiotherapy. Sequencing was performed with immunoSEQ multiplex PCR; in TCRdb, only in-frame clones are kept and a portion is missing. Of 160,000 or so clones in the sample, less than 90% were seen once. CDR1 is MNHNY, CDR2 SVGAGI, per germline (reference sequence). There are 14 residues in the CDR3. Unmatched junction bases numbered 6, after V lost 5 bases and J lost 2 bases. V is TRBV6-6 and J is TRBJ2-7; TRBD2 aligns across 7 bases. Sequences were derived from peripheral blood, sampled from a patient treated with photon-based radiotherapy. The receptor comes from a man in his fifties or sixties with gastric cancer. CDR3 region: CASSEISGAYEQYF. CDR3 nucleotide sequence: TGTGCCAGCAGTGAGATAAGCGGGGCCTACGAGCAGTACTTC.